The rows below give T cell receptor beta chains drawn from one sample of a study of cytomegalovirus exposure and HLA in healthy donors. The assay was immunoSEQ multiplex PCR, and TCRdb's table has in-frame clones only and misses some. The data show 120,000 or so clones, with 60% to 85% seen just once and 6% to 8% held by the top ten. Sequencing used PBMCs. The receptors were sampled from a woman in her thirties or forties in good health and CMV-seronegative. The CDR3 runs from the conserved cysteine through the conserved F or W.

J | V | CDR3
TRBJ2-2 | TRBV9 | CASSGGGTGELFF
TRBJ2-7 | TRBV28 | CAVTSAGSSYEQYF
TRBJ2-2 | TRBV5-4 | CASSSPVAGELFF
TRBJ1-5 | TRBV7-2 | CASSFQTGSNQPQHF
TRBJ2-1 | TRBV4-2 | CASSQEVEGPYNEQFF
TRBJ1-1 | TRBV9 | CASSPNWGGNTEAFF
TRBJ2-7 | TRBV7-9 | CSSSSSGTPAEQYF
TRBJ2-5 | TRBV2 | CASREGLFDLETQYF
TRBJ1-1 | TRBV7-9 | CASTFGGMNTEAFF
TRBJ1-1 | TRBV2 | CASSDGRLRRTEAFF
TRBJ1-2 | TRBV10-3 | CAISDAPGQGRGYGYTF
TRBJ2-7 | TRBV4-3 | CASSQQPGLTEQYF
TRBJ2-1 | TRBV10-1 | CASSEQKRRGNEQFF
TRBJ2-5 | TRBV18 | CASSPGLQETQYF
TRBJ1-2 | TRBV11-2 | CASSLGGGTYGYTF
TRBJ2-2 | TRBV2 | CASSEVSGPNTGELFF
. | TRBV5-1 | CASSLAPIAGSAHEQYF
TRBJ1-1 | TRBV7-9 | CASSPRDSYMNTEAFF
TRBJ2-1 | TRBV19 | CASSWSLADSDYNEQFF
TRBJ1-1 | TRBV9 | CASSVSTGGMTFF
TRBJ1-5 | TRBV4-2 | CASSQDTGQPQHF
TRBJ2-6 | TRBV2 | CASREGQAGANVLTF
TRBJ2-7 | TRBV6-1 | CASSPMGQVNEQYF
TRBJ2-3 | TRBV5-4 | CASSSTAPAFTDTQYF
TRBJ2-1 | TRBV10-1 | CASSTGTSGYNEQFF
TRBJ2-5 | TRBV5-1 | CASREPTGSLETQYF
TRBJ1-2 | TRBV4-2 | CASRRSSGDSNYGYTF
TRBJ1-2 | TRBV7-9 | CASSLVVLAAKHSYGYTF
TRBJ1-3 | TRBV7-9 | CASSSNRAGNTIYF
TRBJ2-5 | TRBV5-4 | CASSAGLERGQETQYF
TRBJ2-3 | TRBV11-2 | CASSVGTSGRTDTQYF
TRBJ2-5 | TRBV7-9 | CASSDLFGAQRKETQYF
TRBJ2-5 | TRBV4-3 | CASSRETGPQETQYF
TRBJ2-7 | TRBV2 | CASTLAGDYEQYF
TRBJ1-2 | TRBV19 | CASSIGGDHYGYTF
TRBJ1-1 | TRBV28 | CASMGHGEYTEAFF
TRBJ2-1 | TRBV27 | CASSLWGRGEQFF
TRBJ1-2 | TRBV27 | CASSPGYGYTF
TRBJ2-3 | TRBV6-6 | CASSLAGRQYF
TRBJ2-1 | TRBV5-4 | CASSLSSGSHNEQFF
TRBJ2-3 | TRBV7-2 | CASSRVGTSTDTQYF
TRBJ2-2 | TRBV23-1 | CASSQSGQSTGELFF
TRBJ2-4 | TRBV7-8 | CASSPIGGDGAKNSQYF
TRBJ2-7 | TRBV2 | CASTSTGQSYEQYF
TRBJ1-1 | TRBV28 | CASSEGVEAFF
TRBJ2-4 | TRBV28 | CASSFLGDRASAKNSQYF
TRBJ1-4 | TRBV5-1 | CASRDGGEKLFF
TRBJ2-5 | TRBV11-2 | CASSLEGGETQYF
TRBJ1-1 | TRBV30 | CAWIPAGRSPLWTEAFF
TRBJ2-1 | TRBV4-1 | CASSPRTSNEQFF
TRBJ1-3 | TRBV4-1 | CASSQPRVGYSGNTIYF
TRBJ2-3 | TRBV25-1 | CASSRDRGPPDTQYF
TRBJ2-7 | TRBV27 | CASSLTPSYEQYF
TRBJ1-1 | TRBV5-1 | CASSLVGVGTEAFF